This T cell receptor (beta chain) comes out of a study of OX40 agonist ivuxolimab in advanced cancers. Across the study: Ivuxolimab doses were 0.01, 0.1, 0.3, 1.5, 3 or 10 mg/kg every 2 weeks.

Assay: immunoSEQ multiplex PCR; the TCRdb copy retains only in-frame clones and omits some. This sample carries some 73,000 clones, around 90% of them seen once, and the ten largest clones take 9.5% to 12%. Blood got drawn at baseline, again on cycle 4 day 1, and then on cycle 7 day 1. Trimming left V 3 bases short and J 0 bases short, with 23 bases between. Germline lookup yields CDR1 LNHDA and CDR2 SQIVND (reference sequence). The CDR3 contains 19 residues. This clonotype was sampled from an adult with an advanced solid tumor such as melanoma, head and neck, liver or kidney cancer. The chain joins TRBV19 to TRBJ1-1, with D perhaps TRBD1 (5 bases). This sample comprised CD4+ or CD8+ T cells sorted from blood, obtained in a trial of the OX40 agonist ivuxolimab. CDR3 in DNA: TGTGCCAGTAGTATTAGGAACCCGGTGGGACGGACCATGAACACTGAAGCTTTCTTT. Its protein product is CASSIRNPVGRTMNTEAFF.